The rows below give T cell receptor beta chains drawn from one sample of a study of T cells in Graves' hyperthyroidism and ophthalmopathy. TCRdb re-analysed the multiplex PCR reads in MiXCR, keeping a single row per CDR3 protein. The sample gives about 350,000 distinct CDR3 sequences, roughly 15% of which show up once; roughly 35% is in the top ten. Material: blood. All receptors come from a woman aged 40 to 50 with Graves' ophthalmopathy. Both conserved end residues are part of each CDR3. A D gene is named only where the DNA matches it firmly. Clone size, where shown, is once, few, many, or a class for clones that have expanded.

cdr3_length,d_call,clone_size,v_call,j_call,cdr3_aa,cdr3_nt
17,NA,few,TRBV4-1,TRBJ2-1,CASSPGRRASSYNEQFF,TGCGCCAGCAGCCCGGGGCGCAGGGCGAGCTCCTACAATGAGCAGTTCTTC
15,TRBD2,NA,TRBV11-2,TRBJ2-2,CASSLTSLNTGELFF,TGTGCCAGCAGCTTGACTAGCCTGAACACCGGGGAGCTGTTTTTT
12,NA,NA,TRBV7-9,TRBJ1-2,CASSADRSGYTF,TGTGCCAGCAGCGCAGACAGATCTGGCTACACCTTC
13,NA,NA,TRBV6-1,TRBJ1-1,CGGFLGRTREAFF,TGTGGGGGATTTTTGGGCAGGACCCGTGAAGCTTTCTTT
13,NA,many,TRBV2,TRBJ1-2,CASSDGQYDGYTF,TGTGCCAGCAGTGATGGACAATACGATGGCTACACCTTC
14,NA,many,TRBV3-1,TRBJ1-1,CASSAIGGSTEAFF,TGTGCCAGCAGCGCCATTGGTGGGAGCACTGAAGCTTTCTTT
16,NA,many,TRBV20-1,TRBJ2-3,CSASPGSSRHTDTQYF,TGCAGTGCTAGCCCGGGGAGTTCACGCCACACAGATACGCAGTATTTT
15,NA,many,TRBV6-1,TRBJ1-4,CASSSGGTTNEKLFF,TGTGCCAGCAGCTCGGGAGGCACAACTAATGAAAAACTGTTTTTT
13,NA,NA,TRBV6-5,TRBJ1-2,CASSYGGAHGYTF,TGTGCCAGCAGTTACGGGGGGGCCCATGGCTACACCTTC
14,TRBD1,many,TRBV7-2,TRBJ2-7,CASSPQTGGYEQYF,TGTGCCAGCAGCCCCCAGACAGGGGGGTACGAGCAGTACTTC
14,NA,many,TRBV19,TRBJ1-1,CASSSQGNTAEAFF,TGTGCCAGTAGTTCGCAGGGGAACACCGCTGAAGCTTTCTTT
15,TRBD2,many,TRBV28,TRBJ2-5,CASSLAGGPVETQYF,TGTGCCAGCAGTTTGGCGGGAGGGCCGGTAGAGACCCAGTACTTC
13,NA,few,TRBV10-2,TRBJ2-7,CASSGAGRSEQYF,TGCGCCAGCAGTGGGGCGGGCCGGTCCGAGCAGTACTTC
11,NA,few,TRBV20-1,TRBJ1-4,CSAGRNEKLFF,TGCAGTGCCGGCCGTAATGAAAAACTGTTTTTT
15,NA,few,TRBV30,TRBJ2-2,CAWGGLGGWTGELFF,TGTGCCTGGGGGGGCCTGGGGGGATGGACCGGGGAGCTGTTTTTT
14,NA,many,TRBV12-3/TRBV12-4,TRBJ1-3,CASRMTTSGNTIYF,TGTGCCAGCAGAATGACGACCTCTGGAAACACCATATATTTT
14,NA,few,TRBV20-1,TRBJ1-6,CSALSGGLNSPLHF,TGCAGTGCTCTCTCCGGGGGGTTAAATTCACCCCTCCACTTT
15,NA,many,TRBV11-2,TRBJ2-2,CASSLGGVGTGELFF,TGTGCCAGCAGCTTAGGGGGAGTCGGCACCGGGGAGCTGTTTTTT
12,TRBD1,many,TRBV20-1,TRBJ1-4,CSASDRVEKLFF,TGCAGTGCGTCTGACAGGGTTGAAAAACTGTTTTTT
20,NA,many,TRBV11-2,TRBJ1-2,CASSLGWGRSSRARRYGYTF,TGTGCCAGCAGCTTAGGATGGGGCCGGAGTAGCAGGGCCAGGCGCTATGGCTACACCTTC
14,TRBD2,few,TRBV20-1,TRBJ2-1,CSAIRLADTNEQFF,TGCAGTGCTATCAGACTAGCGGACACCAATGAGCAGTTCTTC
12,NA,NA,TRBV3-1,TRBJ2-1,CASSHFQGMEFF,TGTGCCAGCAGCCACTTTCAGGGAATGGAGTTCTTC
15,NA,once,TRBV11-2,TRBJ1-4,CASSLGHYANEKLFF,TGTGCCAGCAGCTTAGGACACTACGCTAATGAAAAACTGTTTTTT
13,NA,many,TRBV7-9,TRBJ1-1,CASSSVANTEAFF,TGTGCCAGCAGCTCGGTGGCGAACACTGAAGCTTTCTTT
16,NA,NA,TRBV4-1,TRBJ2-7,CASSQGVTELSYEQYF,TGCGCCAGCAGCCAAGGGGTTACAGAATTATCCTACGAGCAGTACTTC
15,TRBD2,NA,TRBV28,TRBJ2-5,CASSPLREFQETQYF,TGTGCCAGCAGTCCTCTGCGGGAGTTCCAAGAGACCCAGTACTTC
15,TRBD1,few,TRBV6-1,TRBJ2-2,CASKIQGAPGGELFF,TGTGCCAGCAAGATACAGGGGGCGCCCGGCGGGGAGCTGTTTTTT
13,NA,NA,TRBV29-1,TRBJ2-7,CSVEGGVPYEQYF,TGCAGCGTTGAAGGGGGGGTCCCCTACGAGCAGTACTTC
16,NA,many,TRBV11-2,TRBJ2-3,CASSLVPGYSTDTQYF,TGTGCCAGCAGCTTAGTCCCAGGGTATAGCACAGATACGCAGTATTTT
15,NA,many,TRBV6-5,TRBJ1-5,CASSYSSAGVSPQHF,TGTGCCAGCAGTTACTCGAGTGCAGGGGTATCGCCCCAGCATTTT
14,NA,few,TRBV24-1,TRBJ1-2,CATSDPGTAIGYTF,TGTGCCACCAGTGACCCCGGGACGGCAATAGGCTACACCTTC
15,NA,NA,TRBV18,TRBJ2-2,CTSSPPGENTGELFF,TGTACCAGCTCACCACCGGGGGAAAACACCGGGGAGCTGTTTTTT
14,NA,NA,TRBV7-9,TRBJ2-1,CASSLVIAYNEQFF,TGTGCCAGCAGCTTAGTTATTGCATACAATGAGCAGTTCTTC
14,NA,NA,TRBV18,TRBJ1-5,CASSPPGDSQPQHF,TGTGCCAGCTCACCACCGGGGGATAGCCAGCCCCAGCATTTT
13,TRBD1,NA,TRBV12-3/TRBV12-4,TRBJ2-7,CASSFGQGGSQYF,TGTGCCAGCAGTTTTGGACAGGGAGGCTCGCAGTACTTC
14,TRBD2,NA,TRBV19,TRBJ2-3,CASGEGSVTDTQYF,TGTGCCAGCGGGGAGGGGTCGGTGACAGATACGCAGTATTTT
14,NA,many,TRBV6-6,TRBJ2-7,CASSYRTGSGGQYF,TGTGCCAGCAGTTACAGGACAGGCTCGGGAGGGCAGTACTTC
16,NA,few,TRBV20-1,TRBJ2-1,CSARDPWGGGINEQFF,TGCAGTGCTAGAGATCCGTGGGGAGGGGGCATCAATGAGCAGTTCTTC
15,NA,many,TRBV25-1,TRBJ1-5,CASSATENPNQPQHF,TGTGCCAGCAGTGCGACAGAGAACCCCAATCAGCCCCAGCATTTT
15,NA,many,TRBV7-9,TRBJ2-5,CASSFWDIGGQTQYF,TGTGCCAGCAGCTTCTGGGACATCGGCGGTCAGACCCAGTACTTC
12,NA,NA,TRBV30,TRBJ1-1,CAWGGGNTEAFF,TGTGCCTGGGGTGGGGGGAACACTGAAGCTTTCTTT
15,NA,many,TRBV2,TRBJ1-2,CASSEDGGRIFGYTF,TGTGCCAGCAGTGAAGACGGGGGGCGGATTTTTGGCTACACCTTC
15,NA,NA,TRBV25-1,TRBJ2-5,CASSVTGGGQETQYF,TGTGCCAGCAGTGTAACAGGGGGAGGGCAAGAGACCCAGTACTTC